What follows describes a single TCR beta chain. Its antigen is unknown. These data are taken from a study of cytomegalovirus exposure and HLA in healthy donors (dated by TCRdb to between 2016 and 2019). About the investigation overall: An earlier analysis of some 500 of the donors reported roughly 270 Gb of sequence data and roughly 100 million unique TCR beta sequences from 150 million to 200 million T cells. Roughly 300 gigabases of sequencing data and tens of millions of unique TCR sequences made up an early release that covered nearly 650 HLA-typed donors. Of the 350 to 450 genotyped donors, 81% fell in the genetic ancestry cluster associated with self-reported Caucasian donors. The aim of the study was to test whether cataloging public T cell receptors could identify signatures of past pathogen exposure. Using immunosequencing, the study profiled T cell repertoires from around 670 subjects and related those repertoires to cytomegalovirus serostatus. Along with the roughly 670-subject first cohort, a separate validation cohort of around 120 different subjects was used. To predict cytomegalovirus infection status, the study brought together high-throughput TCR immunosequencing, statistical association of individual TCRs with disease status, and machine learning. In a later analysis, previously published TCR beta repertoires from fewer than 750 donors were re-analyzed and high-resolution HLA genotyping was added so that TCR occurrence patterns could be studied. The later analysis used no new phenotypic data to find candidate immune exposures, relying instead on TCR beta sequences and their occurrence across donors. An earlier analysis of 587 of the donors used high-throughput TCR beta sequencing to judge whether each TCR beta V gene segment behaved as functional or pseudogenic. Donor age, sex, ethnicity and CMV serostatus were compiled together with the repertoire data. A later genetic analysis took genome-wide SNP genotypes for 398 of the 666 donors and used that subset as a discovery cohort. Every discovery cohort repertoire had been produced on one sequencing platform. Class I and class II HLA loci were covered by the typing at four-digit resolution. The number of donors typed differed by locus, with 629-630 for A, B, C, DRB1 and DQB1, around 520 for DQA1, 600 to 610 for DPA1, and under 490 for DPB1. Four to six DR-DQ haplotypes were handled as single units for association and clustering because linkage in the cohort was strong. Among 300 to 450 genotyped donors of the cohort, an average of 235,054 unique TCR beta nucleotide sequences were sequenced per donor, about a sixth of them non-productive. Study-wide conclusions, independent of this receptor: Some IMGT-functional V segments, including TRBV6-2 and TRBV6-3, could not be told apart with the 87-base-pair reads, so those segments were excluded. It was suggested by the authors that the approach could potentially be generalized to other disease states and immunological phenotypes. Most TCR sequences were seen in very few donors, while some public TCRs were found in many individuals. The cohort was sequenced for TCR beta chains only, and without alpha or paired-chain data the features that could be detected were limited. A further reported finding was that TCR beta sequences accurately predicted the HLA-A and HLA-B alleles for most subjects in the first cohort. In vitro tests confirmed that three of the cytomegalovirus-associated TCR beta chains recognize cytomegalovirus antigens. Linkage disequilibrium might explain the correlated functional status among segregating V segments, but an unknown experimental factor could not be ruled out. A later analysis reported that several top co-occurrence clusters appeared linked to parvovirus B19, influenza, CMV and Epstein-Barr virus. Broadly in line with IMGT annotations, most TCR beta V segments showed up in productive rearrangements about 87% or about 30% of the time in an earlier analysis of some 590 of the donors. A later analysis found that HLA-associated TCR beta chains were more clonally expanded and had lower generation probabilities than equally common non-associated chains. In a later analysis, most CMV-associated TCR beta chains were found to appear HLA-restricted, with HLA associations seemingly driven largely by CMV exposure. In a later analysis, the rate of TCR association differed among HLA loci, with DRB1 alleles having the most associated TCRs and HLA-C alleles having the fewest. Roughly uniform sequencing depth across donors was assumed in presence/absence analyses, although this assumption may not hold. An association between a missense DCLRE1C variant and V-gene and J-gene trimming of TCR beta chains was found in a later genetic analysis and replicated in an independent cohort. When HLA alleles, especially DR and DQ, strongly co-occurred, attributing TCR associations to individual alleles was difficult. According to a later genetic analysis, donors in an Asian-associated ancestry cluster had fewer N-insertions in productive TCRs than the approximately 690-donor mean. In a later analysis, around 15,000 TCR beta sequences were associated with specific HLA alleles at a false discovery rate of 0.05. Immune exposure information for the cohort was limited to CMV serostatus. About 17 rarely observed V segments, including chromosome 9 orphons, were excluded from the earlier analysis of some 590 of the donors because counts were too low. Because HLA typing was unavailable for some donors at each locus, only the typed subset was used in association tests. In the study, approximately 150 TCR beta chains were listed as associated with cytomegalovirus. A group of highly shared sequence variants was considered likely to be a technical artifact of the sequencing pipeline. In both the original and validation cohorts, the classifier was reported to diagnose cytomegalovirus status with high specificity and sensitivity.

Receptor amplification or capture employed the immunoSEQ multiplex PCR assay. For the multiplex PCR, a mixture combining 60 forward primers for TCR Vbeta segments and 13 reverse primers for TCR Jbeta segments was used. The CDR3 region of rearranged TCR beta genes was amplified from genomic DNA with a multiplex PCR assay. The amplified TCR beta libraries were sequenced on the Illumina HiSeq System as 87-base-pair reads. The authors' analysis ran thus. A later analysis tallied 70 million to 100 million unique TCR beta chains across the approximately 670 repertoires, and 10 million to 11 million of those chains were shared by two or more donors. To remove PCR and sequencing errors, raw reads were error-corrected and collapsed into unique sequences using a nearest-neighbor algorithm that merged closely related sequences. Alignment of CDR3 sequences to IMGT reference sequences was used to assign V, D and J gene segments. For a sequence to be retained, at least a six-nucleotide match to both a V gene segment and a J gene segment was required. A rearrangement counted as productive if the CDR3 had no stop codons and remained in frame with V and J, and every other rearrangement counted as non-productive. CDR3 was defined according to IMGT convention as the region running from the second conserved V-encoded cysteine to the conserved J-encoded phenylalanine. The earlier analysis of about 610 of the donors excluded any sequence lacking an unambiguous match to a single V gene segment. An earlier analysis of over 450 of the donors classified V segments as functional when productive rearrangements were above 56.7% and as segregating when the standard deviation between donors was above 5%. A statistical classification framework was built for diagnosing cytomegalovirus status from the catalog of TCR beta chain sequences. A later analysis assigned V and J genes by comparing TCR nucleotide sequences with IMGT/GENE-DB human TR gene sequences. Using the TCRdist pipeline, a later analysis assigned CDR3 sequences along with most-parsimonious VDJ recombination scenarios. In a later analysis, each TCR beta chain was defined by its CDR3 amino acid sequence together with its V-gene family, and reads without a unique V-gene family were excluded. In a later analysis, approximately 590 highly shared, low-generation-probability nucleotide sequences were removed to address suspected cross-contamination and a sequencing artifact. In a later analysis, a clonal expansion index was calculated for each public chain from normalized within-repertoire ranks of inferred template counts. Generation probabilities in a later analysis came from a VDJ recombination model fitted to out-of-frame rearrangements, and those results were checked against IGoR. In a later analysis, TCR-TCR, TCR-HLA and TCR-CMV co-occurrence was scored with hypergeometric tests, and a repertoire-size bias correction was applied to TCR pairs. To estimate false discovery rates, a later analysis permuted the HLA or CMV assignments 20 times. In a later analysis, co-occurring TCRs were grouped using DBSCAN, with TCRdist sequence similarity added in when clustering inside HLA-allele-positive subsets. Co-occurrence clustering excluded repertoires with fewer than 30,000 or more than 120,000 public chains, plus five with anomalous nucleotide sharing. TCRdb's version of the immuneACCESS table is confined to in-frame rearrangements and falls short of the full clone set. An unresolved V gene accounts for under half of the shortfall where checked; the remainder is of unknown origin. The V and J calls and clone size come from that table; D and trimming were worked out from the DNA. This sample's listing comprises about 100,000 clones. Of the sample, 0.55% to 0.6% falls within the top ten clones.

The cohort comprised some 680 healthy bone marrow donors. At the time of sampling, all cohort members were nominally healthy, though unrecorded immune exposures were likely present. The donor tested CMV seronegative and was one of the 352 seronegative cohort members. A peripheral blood sample was collected from each donor, and TCR beta sequencing was performed on peripheral blood mononuclear cells. The Qiagen DNeasy Blood Extraction Kit was used to extract genomic DNA from the blood cell samples. V drops 3 bases and J drops 5 bases, leaving 10 bases in between. The CDR3 runs 13 residues from the cysteine to the phenylalanine. Of the read, only the CDR3 DNA is kept; its 39 bases are in frame from base 1. CDR1 and CDR2, per the germline V gene, are SGHAT and FQNNGV.

The source of this sequence is a man aged 50-59 years in good health and CMV-seronegative. Sample: PBMCs. In this chain, TRBV11-2 is recombined with TRBJ2-5; D gene: possibly TRBD2, on 6 matching bases. The nucleotide sequence is TGTGCCAGCAGCTTTTGGGGGGAGGAGACCCAGTACTTC. This sequence encodes CASSFWGEETQYF.